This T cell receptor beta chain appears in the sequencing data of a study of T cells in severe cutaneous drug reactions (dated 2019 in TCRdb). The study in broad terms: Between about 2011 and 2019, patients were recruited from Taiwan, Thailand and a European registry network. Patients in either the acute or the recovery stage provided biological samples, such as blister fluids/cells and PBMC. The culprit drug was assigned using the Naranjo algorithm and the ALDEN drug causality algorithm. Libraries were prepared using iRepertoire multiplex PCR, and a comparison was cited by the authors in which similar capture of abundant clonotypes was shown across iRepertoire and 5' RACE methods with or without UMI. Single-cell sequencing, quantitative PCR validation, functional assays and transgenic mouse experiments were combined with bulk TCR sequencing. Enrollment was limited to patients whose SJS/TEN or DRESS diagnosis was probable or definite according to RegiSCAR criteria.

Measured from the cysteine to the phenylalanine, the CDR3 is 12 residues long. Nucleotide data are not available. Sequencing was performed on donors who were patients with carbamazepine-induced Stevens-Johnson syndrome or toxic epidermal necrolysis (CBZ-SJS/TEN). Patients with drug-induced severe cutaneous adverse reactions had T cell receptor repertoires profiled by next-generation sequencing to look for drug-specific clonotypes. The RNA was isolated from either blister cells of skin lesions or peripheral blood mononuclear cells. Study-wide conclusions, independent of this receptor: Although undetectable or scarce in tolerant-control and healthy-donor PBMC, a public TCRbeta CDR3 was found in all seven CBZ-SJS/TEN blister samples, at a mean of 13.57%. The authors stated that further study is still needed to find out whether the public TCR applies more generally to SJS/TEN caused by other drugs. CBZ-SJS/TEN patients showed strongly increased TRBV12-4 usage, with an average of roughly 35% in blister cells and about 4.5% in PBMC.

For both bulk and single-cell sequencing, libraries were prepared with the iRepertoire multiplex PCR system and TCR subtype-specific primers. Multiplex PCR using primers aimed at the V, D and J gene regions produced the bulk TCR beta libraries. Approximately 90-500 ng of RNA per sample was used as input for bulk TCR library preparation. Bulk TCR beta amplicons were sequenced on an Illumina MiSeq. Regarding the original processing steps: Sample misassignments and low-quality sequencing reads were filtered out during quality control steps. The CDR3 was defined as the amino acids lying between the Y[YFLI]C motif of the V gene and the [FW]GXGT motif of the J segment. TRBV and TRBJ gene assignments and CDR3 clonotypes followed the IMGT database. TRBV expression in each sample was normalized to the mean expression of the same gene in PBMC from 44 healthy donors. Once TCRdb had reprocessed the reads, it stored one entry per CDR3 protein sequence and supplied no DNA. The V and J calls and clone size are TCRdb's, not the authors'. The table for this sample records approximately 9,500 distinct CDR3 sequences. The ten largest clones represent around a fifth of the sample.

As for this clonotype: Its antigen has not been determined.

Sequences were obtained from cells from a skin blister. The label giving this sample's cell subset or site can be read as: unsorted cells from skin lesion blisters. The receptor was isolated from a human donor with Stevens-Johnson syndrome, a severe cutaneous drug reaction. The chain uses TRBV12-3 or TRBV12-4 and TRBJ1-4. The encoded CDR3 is CASSLSVEKLFF.